These T cell receptor beta chains were read from a single sample in a study of TIL therapy for anti-PD-1-resistant metastatic lung cancer. Sequenced by immunoSEQ multiplex PCR; TCRdb stores in-frame clones only, minus some. This sample has roughly 11,000 clones; about 80% occur once, and the top ten carry about 9.4%. The sequenced sample was blood, obtained at baseline. The origin of the receptors is a person aged 30 to 80 with non-small cell lung cancer. Each CDR3 is given with its conserved first and last residue. The size of a clone is reported for some rows only, either as once, few or many, or as a class for expanded clones.

TRBJ2-3 | . | TRBV9 | CASSLEGGTYTDTQYF
TRBJ2-1 | . | TRBV7-2 | CASSFLRPTTEQFF
TRBJ2-7 | . | TRBV5-1 | CASSLGRLAASYEQYF
TRBJ2-1 | . | TRBV5-5 | CASSLGGSLPYNEQFF
TRBJ2-1 | . | TRBV13 | CASSLFARATSYNEQFF
TRBJ2-1 | . | TRBV7-2 | CANSLGAVNEQFF
TRBJ2-5 | . | TRBV30 | CAWSVGPQETQYF
TRBJ2-7 | . | TRBV11-1 | CASSFGRTGAYEQYF
TRBJ2-1 | . | TRBV11-2 | CASSLARGQFF
TRBJ2-3 | once | TRBV13 | CASSLGLAVTDTQYF
TRBJ2-5 | . | TRBV19 | CASSFSGTVQETQYF
TRBJ2-7 | . | TRBV5-1 | CASSLPTMGTLEQYF
TRBJ2-1 | . | TRBV9 | CASSVRTADNEQFF
TRBJ2-3 | . | TRBV7-2 | CASSFRAPDTQYF
TRBJ2-1 | . | TRBV27 | CASSFPSGRPSYNEQFF
TRBJ2-7 | . | TRBV30 | CAWAGTGIYEQYF
TRBJ2-5 | . | TRBV4-1 | CASSREETQYF
TRBJ1-5 | . | TRBV18 | CASSPGGDNQPQHF
TRBJ2-1 | . | TRBV7-9 | CASSLQRRTRDEQFF
TRBJ2-7 | . | TRBV5-1 | CASSSGQGGEQYF
TRBJ1-1 | once | TRBV6-6 | CASSFKVTGLTEAFF
TRBJ1-1 | . | TRBV10-3 | CAIRMEGWTEAFF
TRBJ2-3 | . | TRBV11-2 | CASSSLKVPSGRSTDTQYF
TRBJ2-7 | . | TRBV6-1 | CASIEGSLIYEQYF
TRBJ1-1 | . | TRBV7-8 | CASIKRRDRGLAEAFF
TRBJ2-1 | . | TRBV10-1 | CASSGPRGWQFF
TRBJ1-6 | . | TRBV4-1 | CASSPPGLHESNSPLHF
TRBJ2-3 | . | TRBV7-2 | CASSLAGLAGSTDTQYF
TRBJ1-1 | . | TRBV27 | CASSLFAELSMNTEAFF
TRBJ2-7 | . | TRBV29-1 | CSAGGQASYEQYF
TRBJ1-1 | few | TRBV11-2 | CASSLDLGSEAFF
TRBJ2-1 | . | TRBV5-1 | CASSLAGGLLANEQFF
TRBJ1-1 | . | TRBV27 | CASSWGQVNTEAFF
TRBJ1-1 | few | TRBV20-1 | CSATTNTEAFF